This T cell receptor (beta chain) was captured in a study of cytomegalovirus exposure and HLA in healthy donors. It was with 60 Vbeta and 13 Jbeta primers that the PCR ran. The assay was immunoSEQ multiplex PCR, and TCRdb's table has in-frame clones only and misses some. Here the sample spans 150,000 to 200,000 clones, 70% to 85% being singletons. This clone showed up just a few times. J lost 4 bases, V lost 0 bases, and 7 bases had no gene match. Per germline, CDR1 SGHRS and CDR2 YFSETQ. The CDR3 has 17 amino acids. Material for sequencing was PBMCs. The clonotype comes from a male donor in good health and CMV-seronegative. The rearrangement links TRBV5-1 to TRBJ2-2; 9 nucleotides line up with TRBD1. As DNA, the CDR3 is TGCGCCAGCAGCTTGGCGGGACAGGGTAGAAGCACCGGGGAGCTGTTTTTT. Protein: CASSLAGQGRSTGELFF.